The 9 T cell receptor beta chains below all came from one sample that was sequenced in a study of CD4 T cells in relation to SARS-CoV-2 and coronaviruses. Repertoires were generated with immunoSEQ multiplex PCR, while TCRdb's copy carries only in-frame clones and drops some. The profile shows about 16,000 clones, about 78% of them singletons. CD4+ T cells from unexposed donors were obtained before the COVID-19 pandemic (2011-2018). After about 10 days of culture, CD4+ T cells were isolated. These receptors lack a known antigen. The sample consisted of CD4+ T cells from PBMCs, cultured in vitro. The origin of the receptors is a human donor in good health.

The CDR3: CASGTWSRGTGELFF. The CDR3, as DNA: TGTGCTAGTGGAACCTGGTCCAGGGGCACCGGGGAGCTGTTTTTT. The gene calls are TRBV12-5 and TRBJ2-2, with a tentative D call TRBD1 (6 bases). CDR1 is LGHNT, CDR2 FRNRAP, per germline. Between the trimmed V and J ends, which lost 6 bases and 4 bases, there was a span of 15 bases. The CDR3 sequence is 15 residues long. Using reference TRBV12-5 and TRBJ2-2 for the parts outside the CDR3, the full variable domain is DARVTQTPRHKVTEMGQEVTMRCQPILGHNTVFWYRQTMMQGLELLAYFRNRAPLDDSGMPKDRFSAEMPDATLATLKIQPSEPRDSAVYFCASGTWSRGTGELFFGEGSRLTVL.

This chain connects TRBV18 to TRBJ2-3, with 14 bases matching TRBD2. This CDR3 has 17 residues. CDR1 KGHSH and CDR2 LQKENI come from the germline V gene. With 2 bases clipped from V and 4 bases from J, the junction kept 5 bases outside the gene matches. In nucleotides, the CDR3 is TGTGCCAGCTCACCAGGGACTAGCGGGAGTAGCGCAGATACGCAGTATTTT. It encodes CASSPGTSGSSADTQYF.

This chain joins TRBV25-1 and TRBJ1-1; unclear D gene. CDR3 length equals 15 residues. Looked up from germline, CDR1 is MGHDK and CDR2 is SYGVNS. With 3 bases removed from V and 0 bases from J, the gap between germline ends came to 11 bases. This CDR3 is CASSDGIVLNTEAFF. The CDR3 DNA is TGTGCCAGCAGTGATGGGATCGTATTGAACACTGAAGCTTTCTTT.

The V call is TRBV9, the J call TRBJ2-5, with D maybe TRBD2 (6 bases). V was clipped by 0 bases and J by 5 bases, with 20 bases between them. CDR1 is SGDLS, CDR2 YYNGEE, per germline. The CDR3 contains 17 residues. The CDR3 protein is CASSVGGGSGGRETQYF. The CDR3 DNA reads as TGTGCCAGCAGCGTAGGAGGAGGGTCTGGAGGAAGGGAGACCCAGTACTTC. Supplemented by reference TRBV9 and TRBJ2-5, the full variable domain reads DSGVTQTPKHLITATGQRVTLRCSPRSGDLSVYWYQQSLDQGLQFLIQYYNGEERAKGNILERFSAQQFPDLHSELNLSSLELGDSALYFCASSVGGGSGGRETQYFGPGTRLLVL.

The rearrangement joins TRBV3-1 (or the pseudogene TRBV3-2) to TRBJ1-6; 9 positions agree with TRBD1. The germline gives CDR1 LGHDT, CDR2 YNNKEL (reference sequence). With V trimmed by 5 bases and J by 4 bases, 9 bases remained unmatched. The CDR3 totals 17 residues. As DNA, the CDR3 is TGTGCCAGCAGCGAACGGACAGGGGCCCTATATAATTCACCCCTCCACTTT. This translates into CASSERTGALYNSPLHF.

The chain is built from TRBV9 and TRBJ1-6; no clear D. V dropped 0 bases and J dropped 0 bases, with 10 bases sitting between them. This CDR3 is 17 amino acids long. Germline V gene sequence: CDR1 SGDLS, CDR2 YYNGEE. The CDR3 sequence: CASSVGAALSYNSPLHF. CDR3 nucleotide sequence: TGTGCCAGCAGCGTAGGTGCAGCACTCTCCTATAATTCACCCCTCCACTTT.

This clone was seen only a few times. The chain recombines TRBV7-2 with TRBJ2-6; no definite D call. The germline gives CDR1 SGHTA, CDR2 FQGNSA. V was cut by 1 base and J by 1 base, with 2 bases left in between. This CDR3 spans 14 amino acids. As DNA, the CDR3 is TGTGCCAGCAGCTTAGGGTCTGGGGCCAACGTCCTGACTTTC. Its protein product is CASSLGSGANVLTF.

A few counts support this clone. The chain combines TRBV9 with TRBJ1-3; tentatively, D is TRBD1 (5 bases). Looked up from germline, CDR1 is SGDLS and CDR2 is YYNGEE. The CDR3 loop spans 15 amino acids. V was clipped by 0 bases and J by 1 base, with 8 bases between them. Written as DNA, the CDR3 is TGTGCCAGCAGCGTAGGGTGGGGGTCTGGAAACACCATATATTTT. Its protein is CASSVGWGSGNTIYF.

The V call is TRBV19, the J call TRBJ1-6; TRBD1 is a possible D gene (6 bases). Germline V gene lookup returns CDR1 LNHDA and CDR2 SQIVND (reference sequence). This CDR3 has 16 amino acids. V lost 4 bases and J 5 bases, leaving 15 bases between the germline ends. The CDR3 region has the DNA TGTGCCAGTAGTAAAGGGGGACACAGGAATAATTCACCCCTCCACTTT. This gives the protein CASSKGGHRNNSPLHF. The whole variable domain, remainder taken from reference TRBV19 and TRBJ1-6, is DGGITQSPKYLFRKEGQNVTLSCEQNLNHDAMYWYRQDPGQGLRLIYYSQIVNDFQKGDIAEGYSVSREKKESFPLTVTSAQKNPTAFYLCASSKGGHRNNSPLHFGNGTRLTVT.